These T cell receptor beta chains were read from a single sample in a study of response to subunit inactivated influenza vaccine. TCRdb reprocessed the RT-PCR reads via MiXCR and lists one record per CDR3 protein. The data hold hundreds of thousands of distinct CDR3 sequences, with 15% to 19% observed a single time. This material consisted of PBMCs from blood, taken 11 to 12 days after vaccination. These receptors were collected from a man aged 45-65 years who received an inactivated influenza vaccine. Both conserved end residues are part of each CDR3. The D gene is left open where the match is weak. The size of a clone is reported for some rows only, either as once, few or many, or as a class for expanded clones.

abundance,j_gene,d_gene,v_gene,CDR3aa,CDR3nt
few,TRBJ1-6,TRBD1,TRBV5-1,CASSPSTGGLLHF,TGCGCCAGCAGCCCTTCGACAGGGGGCCTACTCCACTTT
few,TRBJ2-3,NA,TRBV7-8,CASSANGGITDTQYF,TGTGCCAGCAGCGCAAATGGGGGAATCACAGATACGCAGTATTTT
NA,TRBJ1-3,NA,TRBV12-3/TRBV12-4,CASRDISSGNTIYF,TGTGCCAGCAGGGACATCTCCTCTGGAAACACCATATATTTT
few,TRBJ2-7,NA,TRBV4-1,CASSQEEVGSYEQYF,TGCGCCAGCAGCCAAGAGGAGGTCGGCTCCTACGAGCAGTACTTC
NA,TRBJ2-3,NA,TRBV10-3,CAISESRGLTDTQYF,TGTGCCATCAGTGAGTCCCGGGGTTTAACAGATACGCAGTATTTT
many,TRBJ2-1,NA,TRBV5-1,CASSRTQRRGYNEQFF,TGCGCCAGCAGCCGAACCCAGAGGCGCGGGTACAATGAGCAGTTCTTC
NA,TRBJ1-2,TRBD1,TRBV4-3,CASSQDPTGGDNYGYTF,TGCGCCAGCAGCCAAGACCCCACAGGGGGGGACAACTATGGCTACACCTTC
NA,TRBJ1-1,TRBD1,TRBV18,CASSRNLDRGTEAFF,TGTGCCAGCTCACGAAACCTGGACAGGGGAACTGAAGCTTTCTTT
NA,TRBJ2-5,TRBD1,TRBV20-1,CSATKGGSGETQYF,TGCAGTGCAACAAAAGGGGGCTCGGGGGAGACCCAGTACTTC
NA,TRBJ2-1,TRBD2,TRBV20-1,CSAPPLAGGPNEQFF,TGCAGTGCCCCACCACTAGCGGGAGGGCCGAATGAGCAGTTCTTC
NA,TRBJ2-1,NA,TRBV10-1,CASSWNNEQFF,TGCGCCAGCAGTTGGAACAATGAGCAGTTCTTC
many,TRBJ1-6,NA,TRBV28,CGSGGNSPLHF,TGTGGCTCGGGAGGGAATTCACCCCTCCACTTT
NA,TRBJ1-1,NA,TRBV28,CASSSWGAGAEAFF,TGTGCCAGCAGTTCTTGGGGGGCTGGGGCTGAAGCTTTCTTT
NA,TRBJ2-3,NA,TRBV3-1,CASSPSQTGGTQYF,TGTGCCAGCAGCCCATCTCAGACAGGCGGTACGCAGTATTTT
NA,TRBJ1-2,NA,TRBV9,CASSSQVAANYGYTF,TGTGCCAGCAGCTCCCAGGTAGCGGCTAACTATGGCTACACCTTC
many,TRBJ2-7,TRBD2,TRBV4-2,CASSLQPSGSSYEQYF,TGTGCCAGCAGCCTCCAGCCTAGCGGGAGCTCCTACGAGCAGTACTTC
few,TRBJ2-4,TRBD2,TRBV5-5,CASSSPTSEKNIQYF,TGTGCCAGCAGCTCGCCTACTAGCGAGAAAAACATTCAGTACTTC
NA,TRBJ1-2,TRBD1,TRBV30,CAWSVLGQGHGYTF,TGTGCCTGGAGTGTACTTGGACAGGGGCATGGCTACACCTTC
NA,TRBJ1-2,TRBD1,TRBV10-3,CAIGGTGGFYGYTF,TGTGCCATCGGGGGGACAGGGGGTTTCTATGGCTACACCTTC
few,TRBJ2-5,NA,TRBV29-1,CSIELGDFQETQYF,TGCAGCATTGAGTTGGGGGATTTCCAAGAGACCCAGTACTTC
NA,TRBJ1-2,NA,TRBV6-5,CASSYSPRQGYGYTF,TGTGCCAGCAGTTACTCTCCTCGGCAGGGGTATGGCTACACCTTC
NA,TRBJ2-7,TRBD2,TRBV7-2,CASSTSGVTYEQYF,TGTGCCAGCAGCACTAGCGGGGTGACCTACGAGCAGTACTTC
NA,TRBJ2-3,NA,TRBV7-2,CASGTLGTDTQYF,TGTGCCAGCGGGACTCTAGGGACAGATACGCAGTATTTT
NA,TRBJ2-4,NA,TRBV12-3/TRBV12-4,CASSPSAINIQYF,TGTGCCAGCAGCCCCAGTGCCATAAACATTCAGTACTTC
NA,TRBJ2-5,TRBD2,TRBV12-3/TRBV12-4,CASSLELAVQETQYF,TGTGCCAGCAGTTTAGAGCTAGCGGTACAAGAGACCCAGTACTTC
many,TRBJ2-1,NA,TRBV28,CASSPSDSHNEQFF,TGTGCCAGCAGTCCCTCCGACTCTCACAATGAGCAGTTCTTC
many,TRBJ2-1,TRBD2,TRBV5-1,CASSLGLAGGSEQFF,TGCGCCAGCAGCTTGGGACTAGCGGGAGGGAGTGAGCAGTTCTTC
many,TRBJ2-5,TRBD2,TRBV12-3/TRBV12-4,CASSKAGGEETQYF,TGTGCCAGCTCTAAAGCGGGAGGGGAGGAGACCCAGTACTTC
NA,TRBJ2-3,NA,TRBV7-8,CASSLAGGSPQYF,TGTGCCAGCAGCTTAGCTGGTGGCAGCCCGCAGTATTTT
NA,TRBJ1-5,TRBD1,TRBV7-2,CASSIDRGLNQPQHF,TGTGCCAGCAGCATAGACAGGGGGCTCAATCAGCCCCAGCATTTT
few,TRBJ1-5,TRBD1,TRBV24-1,CATSDSTGPGNQPQHF,TGTGCCACCAGTGACTCGACAGGGCCGGGCAATCAGCCCCAGCATTTT
few,TRBJ2-3,NA,TRBV12-3/TRBV12-4,CASTARVTGSTDTQYF,TGTGCCAGCACTGCAAGGGTCACAGGCAGCACAGATACGCAGTATTTT
NA,TRBJ1-1,NA,TRBV20-1,CSTDTGWVDTEAFF,TGCAGTACCGATACAGGGTGGGTGGACACTGAAGCTTTCTTT
NA,TRBJ2-1,NA,TRBV7-9,CASTSNYNEQFF,TGTGCCAGCACTAGTAACTACAATGAGCAGTTCTTC
many,TRBJ2-1,NA,TRBV7-6,CASSPGLLSYNEQFF,TGTGCCAGCAGCCCCGGGCTCCTCTCCTACAATGAGCAGTTCTTC
NA,TRBJ2-7,NA,TRBV6-2/TRBV6-3,CASSYLGSSSPYEQYF,TGTGCCAGCAGTTACTTAGGGTCGAGCTCGCCCTACGAGCAGTACTTC
few,TRBJ2-2,TRBD2,TRBV9,CASSSPGLAIGGELFF,TGTGCCAGCAGCAGCCCGGGACTAGCGATAGGCGGGGAGCTGTTTTTT
NA,TRBJ1-1,TRBD1,TRBV11-2,CASSLQGAITEAFF,TGTGCCAGCAGCTTACAGGGGGCGATTACTGAAGCTTTCTTT
NA,TRBJ1-2,NA,TRBV20-1,CSARDYYGYTF,TGCAGTGCTAGAGATTATTATGGCTACACCTTC
NA,TRBJ2-7,NA,TRBV7-6,CASSLGPPRMSYEQYF,TGTGCCAGCAGCCTAGGTCCCCCGAGGATGTCCTACGAGCAGTACTTC
NA,TRBJ1-6,NA,TRBV11-2,CASSANVRFYNSPLHF,TGTGCCAGCAGCGCCAACGTACGGTTCTATAATTCACCCCTCCACTTT
NA,TRBJ1-2,NA,TRBV2,CASNPRRGDYGYTF,TGTGCCAGCAACCCACGGAGGGGTGACTATGGCTACACCTTC